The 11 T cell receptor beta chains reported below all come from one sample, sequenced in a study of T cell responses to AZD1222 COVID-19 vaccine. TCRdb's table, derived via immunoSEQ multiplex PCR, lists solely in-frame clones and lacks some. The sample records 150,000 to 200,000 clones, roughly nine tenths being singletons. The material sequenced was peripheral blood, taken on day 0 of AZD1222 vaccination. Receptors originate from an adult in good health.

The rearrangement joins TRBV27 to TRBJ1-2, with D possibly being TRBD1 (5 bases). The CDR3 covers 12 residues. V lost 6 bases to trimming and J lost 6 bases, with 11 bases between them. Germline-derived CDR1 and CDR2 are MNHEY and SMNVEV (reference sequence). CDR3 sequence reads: CASRGGAHGYTF. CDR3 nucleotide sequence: TGTGCCAGCAGGGGAGGGGCCCATGGCTACACCTTC.

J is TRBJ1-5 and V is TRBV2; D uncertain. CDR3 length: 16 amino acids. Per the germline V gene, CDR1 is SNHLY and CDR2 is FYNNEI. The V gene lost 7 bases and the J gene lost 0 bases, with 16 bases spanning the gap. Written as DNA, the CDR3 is TGTGCCAGCAACGTTCCCCCCTTCCATAGCAATCAGCCCCAGCATTTT. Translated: CASNVPPFHSNQPQHF.

The CDR3 DNA sequence: TGTGCCAGCAGTTACCCCGGGACAGGGTATGAAAAACTGTTTTTT. Encoded protein: CASSYPGTGYEKLFF. The rearrangement links TRBV6-6 to TRBJ1-4; 9 nucleotides agree with TRBD1. V lost 2 bases, J lost 6 bases, and 4 bases stayed unmatched. Germline V lookup: CDR1 MNHNY, CDR2 SVGAGI (reference sequence). The CDR3 sequence is 15 residues long.

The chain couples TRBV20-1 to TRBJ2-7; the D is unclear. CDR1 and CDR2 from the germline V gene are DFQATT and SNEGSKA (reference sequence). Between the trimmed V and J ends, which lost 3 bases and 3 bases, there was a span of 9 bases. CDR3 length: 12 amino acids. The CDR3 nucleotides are TGCAGTGCTAGTGGACGGCACTACGAGCAGTACTTC. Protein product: CSASGRHYEQYF.

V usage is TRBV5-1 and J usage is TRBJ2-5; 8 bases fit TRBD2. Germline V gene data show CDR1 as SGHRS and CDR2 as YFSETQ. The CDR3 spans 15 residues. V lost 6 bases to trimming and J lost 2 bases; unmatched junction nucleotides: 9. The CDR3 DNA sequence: TGCGCCAGCACCACGGGAGGGGCCCAGCAAGAGACCCAGTACTTC. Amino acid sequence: CASTTGGAQQETQYF.

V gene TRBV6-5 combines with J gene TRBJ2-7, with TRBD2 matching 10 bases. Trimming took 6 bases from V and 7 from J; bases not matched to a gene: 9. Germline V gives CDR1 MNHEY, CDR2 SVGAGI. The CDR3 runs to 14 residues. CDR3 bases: TGTGCCAGCAGGCCAGCGGGGGGGGCAGAAGAGCAGTACTTC. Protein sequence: CASRPAGGAEEQYF.

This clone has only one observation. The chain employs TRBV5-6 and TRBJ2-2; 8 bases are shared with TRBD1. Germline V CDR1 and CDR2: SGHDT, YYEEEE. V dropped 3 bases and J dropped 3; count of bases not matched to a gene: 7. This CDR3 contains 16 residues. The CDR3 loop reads CASSSTDRVHTGELFF. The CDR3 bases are TGTGCCAGCAGCTCCACGGACAGGGTGCACACCGGGGAGCTGTTTTTT.

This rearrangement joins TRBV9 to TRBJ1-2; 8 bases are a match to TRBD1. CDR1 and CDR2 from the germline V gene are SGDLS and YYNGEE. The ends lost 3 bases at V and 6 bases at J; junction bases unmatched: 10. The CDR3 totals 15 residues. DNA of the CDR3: TGTGCCAGCAGCGCGCGCGGACAGGGCGGAAATGGCTACACCTTC. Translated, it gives CASSARGQGGNGYTF.

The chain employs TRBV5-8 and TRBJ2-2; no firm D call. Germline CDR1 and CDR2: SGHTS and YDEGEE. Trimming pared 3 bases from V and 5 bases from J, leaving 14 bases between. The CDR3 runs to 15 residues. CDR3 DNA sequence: TGTGCCAGCAGCTCCGCCATCCTCCGAACCGGGGAGCTGTTTTTT. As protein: CASSSAILRTGELFF.

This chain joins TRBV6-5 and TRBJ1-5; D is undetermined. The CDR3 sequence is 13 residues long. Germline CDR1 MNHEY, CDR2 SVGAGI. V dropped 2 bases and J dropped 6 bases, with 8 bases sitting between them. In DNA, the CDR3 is TGTGCCAGCAGTTACGACACTCGTCAGCCCCAGCATTTT. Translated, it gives CASSYDTRQPQHF.

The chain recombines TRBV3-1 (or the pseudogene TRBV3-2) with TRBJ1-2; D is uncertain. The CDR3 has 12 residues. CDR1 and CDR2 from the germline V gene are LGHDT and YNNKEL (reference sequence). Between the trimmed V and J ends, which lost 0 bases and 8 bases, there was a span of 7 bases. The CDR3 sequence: CASSQEIGGYTF. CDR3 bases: TGTGCCAGCAGCCAAGAAATCGGGGGCTACACCTTC.